This TCR beta chain is drawn from a study of CD4 T cells in relation to SARS-CoV-2 and coronaviruses. Study as a whole: ViraFEST: roughly 9-day antigen culture of PBMCs, then TCR beta CDR3 sequencing. Findings of the study overall: Crossreactivity was assessed only for spike protein, not other viral proteins.

The CDR3 spans 17 residues. Germline loops: CDR1 LGHDT, CDR2 YNNKEL (reference sequence). Trimming cost V 0 bases and J 5 bases; bases outside gene matches: 9. This clone was detected a few times. Its antigen is not known. The unexposed donors gave CD4+ T cells in about 2010-2019, prior to COVID-19. The cells were cultured for under twelve days before CD4+ T cells were isolated. Testing used SARS-CoV-2 S/N and four cold-coronavirus spikes on unexposed-donor CD4+ T cells, cells permitting. Cultures received half-medium IL-2 refreshes on days 3 and 7. Clones were sequenced by immunoSEQ multiplex PCR, and TCRdb holds only the in-frame ones, with some missing. The data hold 20,000 to 25,000 clones, with around two thirds observed a single time.

Sequences were obtained from CD4+ T cells from PBMCs, cultured in vitro. The origin of this receptor is a human donor in good health. J is TRBJ1-5 and V is TRBV3-1 (or the pseudogene TRBV3-2), with TRBD1 matching over 8 bases. The CDR3 nucleotides read TGTGCCAGCAGCCAAGATTGGGGGACAGGAGGGGATCAGCCCCAGCATTTT. Protein sequence: CASSQDWGTGGDQPQHF.